Many counts were recorded for the clone carrying this TCR beta chain. Its target is unknown. TCR beta CDR3 sequences were amplified from RNA transcripts. The TCR CDR3 first-round RT-PCR relied on the HTBI primer set. MiXCR, applied by TCRdb to the multiplex PCR reads, yields one record per CDR3 protein. This table holds 310,000 or so distinct CDR3 sequences, about a sixth found once. This sample was taken from a study of T cells in Graves' hyperthyroidism and ophthalmopathy. Study-wide background: Peripheral blood was obtained at initial diagnosis, preceding any treatment.

In germline, CDR1 is SGHVS, CDR2 FQNEAQ. V dropped 5 bases and J dropped 2 bases, with 12 bases sitting between them. The CDR3 spans 14 residues. Findings and limits, study-wide: In blood, most of the thyroid clonotypes expanded above 0.001 were also present.

The chain couples TRBV7-8 to TRBJ1-2, with D unclear. The sequencing input was blood. This receptor was obtained from a woman aged 55 to 70 with Graves' ophthalmopathy. This CDR3 reads CASSPESVNYGYTF. In DNA form, the CDR3 reads TGTGCCAGCAGCCCCGAGTCGGTAAACTATGGCTACACCTTC.